The rows below give T cell receptor beta chains drawn from one sample of a study of blood T cell repertoires in COVID-19. Assay: immunoSEQ multiplex PCR; the TCRdb copy retains only in-frame clones and omits some. There are about 40,000 clones in the sample; about 85% occur only once, and approximately 20% lies in the top ten. Sequencing used peripheral blood. The receptors were sampled from a man in his forties or fifties in a cohort sampled during active COVID-19. The CDR3 runs from the conserved cysteine through the conserved F or W. The listing skips clone size in some rows; elsewhere it reads once, few, many or a size class.

V,size,CDR3
TRBV7-3,.,CASSLPGDTQYF
TRBV4-1,.,CASSHKGRGDNSPLHF
TRBV19,.,CASSPRDSLNEQFF
TRBV29-1,.,CSVASAGARYEQYF
TRBV29-1,.,CSVRTDPNQPQHF
TRBV5-1,.,CASSEGQGHWQPQHF
TRBV4-1,.,CASSHSGTAFEQYF
TRBV9,.,CASSPRSSGANVLTF
TRBV7-2,.,CASSFGRDSNQPQHF
TRBV6-6,.,CASSHRTGFYGYTF
TRBV12-3/TRBV12-4,once,CASSSASGKHLFF
TRBV6-5,.,CASRGDRSADSPLHF
TRBV10-3,.,CAISVEAENSPLHF
TRBV15,.,CATSRDPPGQGHYEQYF
TRBV11-3,.,CASSLTGLGLSHYGYTF
TRBV5-1,.,CASSWGQGALEAFF
TRBV29-1,.,CSVPTGGKMNTEAFF